A single sample gave rise to the 30 T cell receptor beta chains below, sequenced in a study of T cells after yellow fever vaccination. MiXCR, applied by TCRdb to the 5' RACE reads, yields one record per CDR3 protein. Among about 550,000 distinct CDR3 sequences, over 15% were seen once, and the ten largest hold around an eighth. The sample was PBMCs, taken 15 days after the yellow fever booster vaccination. All receptors come from a man in his thirties or forties who received the YFV17D yellow fever vaccine.

V is TRBV5-1 and J is TRBJ2-2; 14 bases fit TRBD2. Germline values: CDR1 SGHRS, CDR2 YFSETQ. The length of the CDR3 is 15 residues. The J segment lost 2 bases and the V segment lost 10 bases, leaving 4 bases of the junction unmatched. This CDR3 is CACGTSGRNTGELFF. For the CDR3, the DNA is TGCGCCTGCGGGACTAGCGGGAGAAACACCGGGGAGCTGTTTTTT. Full variable domain (outside the CDR3, taken from reference TRBV5-1 and TRBJ2-2): KAGVTQTPRYLIKTRGQQVTLSCSPISGHRSVSWYQQTPGQGLQFLFEYFSETQRNKGNFPGRFSGRQFSNSRSEMNVSTLELGDSALYLCACGTSGRNTGELFFGEGSRLTVL.

The V and J genes are TRBV11-2 and TRBJ1-6; 7 nucleotides agree with TRBD1. The CDR3 totals 15 residues. Germline CDR1 reads SGHAT; CDR2 reads FQNNGV. Germline trimming cut 3 bases from V and 4 bases from J; bases unmatched to any gene: 3. CDR3 coding DNA: TGTGCCAGCAGCTTCTCGGGACAGTATAATTCACCCCTCCACTTT. It encodes CASSFSGQYNSPLHF. Supplemented by reference TRBV11-2 and TRBJ1-6, the full variable domain reads EAGVAQSPRYKIIEKRQSVAFWCNPISGHATLYWYQQILGQGPKLLIQFQNNGVVDDSQLPKDRFSAERLKGVDSTLKIQPAKLEDSAVYLCASSFSGQYNSPLHFGNGTRLTVT.

This clonotype occurred a few times. The J gene is TRBJ1-4, the V gene TRBV29-1, with 9 bases aligning to TRBD1. The CDR3 sequence is 15 residues long. With V trimmed by 3 bases and J by 1 base, 3 bases remained unmatched. Per germline, CDR1 SQVTM and CDR2 ANQGSEA. The CDR3 DNA sequence: TGCAGCGTTGAGGACAGGGGCGGAACTAATGAAAAACTGTTTTTT. It specifies CSVEDRGGTNEKLFF.

The DNA for the CDR3 is TGCGCCAGCAGCCAAGGCCTAGCGACAACCGGGGAGCTGTTTTTT. Amino acids: CASSQGLATTGELFF. V and J are TRBV4-3 and TRBJ2-2; possible D gene TRBD2, 6 bases. The germline V and J ends were trimmed by 1 base and 5 bases, with 11 bases remaining between them. CDR1 is LGHNA and CDR2 is YSLEER in the germline V gene. The CDR3 has 15 residues.

V gene TRBV5-1 combines with J gene TRBJ2-5; no reliable D call. Germline lookup yields CDR1 SGHRS and CDR2 YFSETQ. V was cut by 1 base and J by 5 bases, with 9 bases left in between. The CDR3 covers 13 residues. CDR3 in amino acids: CASSLYLGETQYF. Written as DNA, the CDR3 is TGCGCCAGCAGCTTGTATCTTGGTGAGACCCAGTACTTC. The full variable domain, rest sourced from reference TRBV5-1 and TRBJ2-5, is KAGVTQTPRYLIKTRGQQVTLSCSPISGHRSVSWYQQTPGQGLQFLFEYFSETQRNKGNFPGRFSGRQFSNSRSEMNVSTLELGDSALYLCASSLYLGETQYFGPGTRLLVL.

This clonotype was observed many times. This sequence joins TRBV20-1 and TRBJ2-7; TRBD1 matches 7 bases. CDR3 size: 11 residues. Trimming cost V 5 bases and J 7 bases; bases outside gene matches: 5. Germline V lookup: CDR1 DFQATT, CDR2 SNEGSKA (reference sequence). CDR3 residues: CSAPTGSEQYF. The CDR3 DNA reads TGCAGTGCTCCGACAGGGAGTGAGCAGTACTTC.

This clonotype was detected a few times. This chain joins TRBV11-2 and TRBJ2-2; 11 bases fit TRBD2. Germline V CDR1 and CDR2: SGHAT, FQNNGV. V was pared by 0 bases and J by 5 bases, with 8 bases of the junction left unmatched. CDR3 length: 18 amino acids. This CDR3 reads CASSLEASGRIQTGELFF. Written as DNA, the CDR3 is TGTGCCAGCAGCTTAGAAGCTAGCGGGAGGATACAAACCGGGGAGCTGTTTTTT. The full variable domain, with the rest looked up from reference TRBV11-2 and TRBJ2-2, is EAGVAQSPRYKIIEKRQSVAFWCNPISGHATLYWYQQILGQGPKLLIQFQNNGVVDDSQLPKDRFSAERLKGVDSTLKIQPAKLEDSAVYLCASSLEASGRIQTGELFFGEGSRLTVL.

This clonotype was detected ten times or more. This chain uses TRBV28 with TRBJ2-7; D not resolved. CDR1 and CDR2 (germline): MDHEN, SYDVKM. This CDR3 comprises 11 residues. V lost 6 bases and J 5 bases, leaving 8 bases between the germline ends. CDR3 protein: CASSLRDEQYF. The CDR3 coding sequence is TGTGCCAGCAGCTTAAGGGACGAGCAGTACTTC.

This clonotype was observed a handful of times. In DNA form, the CDR3 reads TGCAGCGTGGCCGGGACCTTCTACGAGCAGTACTTC. Encoded protein: CSVAGTFYEQYF. The V gene is TRBV29-1, the J gene TRBJ2-7, with D perhaps matching TRBD1 or TRBD2 (5 bases each). The germline V and J ends were trimmed by 6 bases and 3 bases, with 12 bases remaining between them. Germline V gives CDR1 SQVTM, CDR2 ANQGSEA. The CDR3 is 12 amino acids.

This clonotype turned up a few times. V and J are TRBV20-1 and TRBJ2-3, with D hard to call. This CDR3 is 14 amino acids long. V was trimmed by 6 bases and J by 0 bases, leaving 13 bases between them. Germline lookup yields CDR1 DFQATT and CDR2 SNEGSKA (reference sequence). CDR3 nucleotides: TGCAGTGCCGAGGTTAGGGCAAGCACAGATACGCAGTATTTT. This translates into CSAEVRASTDTQYF.

This clonotype has just a few counts. CDR3 protein: CASSPWRTYGYTF. The DNA for the CDR3 is TGTGCCAGCAGCCCCTGGAGAACCTATGGCTACACCTTC. V is TRBV9 and J is TRBJ1-2; D gene uncertain. Trimming shortened V by 4 bases and J by 4 bases, and 11 bases separated the two germline ends. The CDR3 runs 13 residues. Germline CDR1 SGDLS, CDR2 YYNGEE.

In its sample, this clonotype was seen a few times. The genes are TRBV9 and TRBJ1-1, with D possibly TRBD1 on 5 matching bases. This CDR3 has 14 amino acids. Trimming took 0 bases from V and 4 from J, leaving 10 bases between them. Per the germline V gene, CDR1 is SGDLS and CDR2 is YYNGEE. The CDR3 DNA is TGTGCCAGCAGCGTAGCTATGGGGGGCACTGAAGCTTTCTTT. As protein: CASSVAMGGTEAFF.

This clonotype was observed a handful of times. This chain joins TRBV20-1 and TRBJ2-5; 10 bases line up with TRBD2. J gave up 5 bases and V 6 bases, and 15 bases lay outside the gene matches. This CDR3 region has 16 residues. Germline V gene lookup returns CDR1 DFQATT and CDR2 SNEGSKA (reference sequence). The CDR3 loop reads CSAAGGSGRAPETQYF. The CDR3 nucleotides are TGCAGTGCCGCGGGGGGAAGCGGGAGGGCCCCTGAGACCCAGTACTTC.

V and J are TRBV29-1 and TRBJ2-1; 12 nucleotides line up with TRBD1. CDR1 is SQVTM and CDR2 is ANQGSEA in the germline V gene. The trim removed 6 bases at V and 7 bases at J, leaving 7 bases unmatched. The length of the CDR3 is 14 residues. The CDR3 sequence is CSVQGTGGLNEQFF. DNA for the CDR3: TGCAGCGTGCAGGGGACAGGGGGCTTAAATGAGCAGTTCTTC.

This clonotype was counted between two and nine times. This chain links TRBV29-1 with TRBJ1-2; D is undetermined. This CDR3 has 14 amino acids. Germline lookup yields CDR1 SQVTM and CDR2 ANQGSEA. V lost 7 bases and J lost 4, with 19 bases in between. The chain's CDR3 is CSAAIKVGIYGYTF. As DNA, the CDR3 is TGCAGCGCCGCCATCAAGGTCGGGATCTATGGCTACACCTTC.

This clonotype appeared a few times. The chain is built from TRBV9 and TRBJ2-1; 13 bases fit TRBD2. CDR3 size: 20 residues. The V and J ends lost 1 base and 5 bases, in that order; junction bases with no gene match: 15. CDR1 and CDR2 (germline): SGDLS, YYNGEE. CDR3: CASSVSRVLAGGPRDNEQFF. CDR3 bases: TGTGCCAGCAGCGTAAGCAGGGTACTAGCGGGAGGGCCGAGGGACAATGAGCAGTTCTTC.

V usage is TRBV4-2 and J usage is TRBJ2-5; 7 bases are shared with TRBD1. V lost 4 bases to trimming and J lost 2 bases; unmatched junction nucleotides: 7. CDR1 is LGHNA, CDR2 YNFKEQ, per germline. This CDR3 spans 15 amino acids. In nucleotides, the CDR3 is TGTGCCAGCAGCCCGAGATGGGACAGTCAAGAGACCCAGTACTTC. It encodes CASSPRWDSQETQYF.

The DNA of the CDR3 is TGTGCCAGCAGTGAAAACCTAAGGGCCGAGCAGTACTTC. Its protein product is CASSENLRAEQYF. The V and J genes are TRBV2 and TRBJ2-7; no clear D gene. Trimming took 2 bases from V and 6 from J, leaving 11 bases between them. CDR3 size: 13 residues. The germline gives CDR1 SNHLY, CDR2 FYNNEI.

Only a few counts were recorded for this clonotype. V and J are TRBV29-1 and TRBJ2-2; 8 bases are a match to TRBD2. The V segment lost 0 bases and the J segment 6 bases; nucleotides outside the gene matches: 9. Germline assignment: CDR1 SQVTM and CDR2 ANQGSEA. This CDR3 is built from 16 residues. Here the CDR3 reads CSVEDPGGSVAGELFF. The CDR3 DNA reads as TGCAGCGTTGAAGATCCGGGGGGGAGTGTCGCCGGGGAGCTGTTTTTT.

The genes are TRBV7-9 and TRBJ2-5; 7 bases line up with TRBD1. In germline, CDR1 is SEHNR, CDR2 FQNEAQ (reference sequence). The CDR3 runs to 14 residues. Trimming removed 5 bases from V and 2 bases from J; junction bases left unmatched: 5. The CDR3 DNA follows: TGTGCCAGCAGCCAGACAGGGTATCAAGAGACCCAGTACTTC. It codes for CASSQTGYQETQYF. The full variable domain, its missing parts supplied by reference TRBV7-9 and TRBJ2-5, is DTGVSQNPRHKITKRGQNVTFRCDPISEHNRLYWYRQTLGQGPEFLTYFQNEAQLEKSRLLSDRFSAERPKGSFSTLEIQRTEQGDSAMYLCASSQTGYQETQYFGPGTRLLVL.

The CDR3 nucleotides are TGTGCCAGCAGCTGGTCCCACACAGATACGCAGTATTTT. Protein sequence: CASSWSHTDTQYF. This rearrangement joins TRBV7-2 to TRBJ2-3; D gene unclear. The CDR3 spans 13 residues. Trimming removed 4 bases at V and 2 bases at J, with 7 bases between. Per the germline V gene, CDR1 is SGHTA and CDR2 is FQGNSA.

Only a few counts were recorded for this clonotype. This chain uses TRBV10-3 with TRBJ2-7; no clear D. V lost 0 bases and J lost 7, with 7 bases in between. The CDR3 spans 12 residues. The germline gives CDR1 ENHRY, CDR2 SYGVKD. This CDR3 is CAISESTREQYF. The CDR3 DNA is TGTGCCATCAGTGAGTCGACGAGGGAGCAGTACTTC.

This chain joins TRBV7-2 and TRBJ2-4; 14 bases are shared with TRBD2. The CDR3 is 17 amino acids. V trimming: 5 bases; J trimming: 5 bases; junction bases outside the gene matches: 8. CDR1 is SGHTA, CDR2 FQGNSA, per germline. CDR3 residues: CASSPIGTSGRENIQYF. The CDR3, as DNA: TGTGCCAGCAGCCCCATCGGGACTAGCGGGAGAGAAAACATTCAGTACTTC.

The table lists this clonotype with a few counts. The chain joins TRBV10-3 to TRBJ2-3; TRBD2 aligns across 7 bases. This CDR3 has 13 amino acids. Germline V gene sequence: CDR1 ENHRY, CDR2 SYGVKD. V shed 5 bases and J 5 bases; nucleotides not matched to a gene: 4. This CDR3 reads CAISWGGLDTQYF. The DNA of the CDR3 is TGTGCCATCAGTTGGGGGGGTTTAGATACGCAGTATTTT.

This chain joins TRBV5-1 and TRBJ1-1; D ambiguous. V was trimmed by 5 bases and J by 0 bases, leaving 8 bases between them. From germline, CDR1 is SGHRS and CDR2 YFSETQ. CDR3 length: 13 residues. CDR3 residues: CASSNVMNTEAFF. Written as DNA, the CDR3 is TGCGCCAGCAGTAATGTCATGAACACTGAAGCTTTCTTT.

This clonotype was seen more than once but under ten times. The J gene is TRBJ1-1, the V gene TRBV30; 9 positions agree with TRBD1. Germline-derived CDR1 and CDR2 are GTSNPN and SVGIG (reference sequence). The CDR3 spans 12 residues. The trim removed 4 bases at V and 3 bases at J, leaving 0 bases unmatched. The DNA for the CDR3 is TGTGCCTGGAACAGGGGGCACACTGAAGCTTTCTTT. It translates to CAWNRGHTEAFF.

This chain uses TRBV5-1 with TRBJ2-5, with unresolved D. The germline CDR1 and CDR2 sequences are SGHRS and YFSETQ. V was pared by 0 bases and J by 5 bases, with 11 bases between. This CDR3 spans 14 amino acids. The CDR3 sequence is CASSLVQPPETQYF. The CDR3 DNA follows: TGCGCCAGCAGCTTGGTCCAGCCCCCCGAGACCCAGTACTTC.

The V and J genes are TRBV30 and TRBJ1-5; D uncertain. The CDR3 is made up of 14 amino acids. Germline assignment: CDR1 GTSNPN and CDR2 SVGIG (reference sequence). V dropped 0 bases and J dropped 6 bases, with 12 bases sitting between them. CDR3 DNA: TGTGCCTGGAGTGTTAAGACTCCCTTTCAGCCCCAGCATTTT. It specifies CAWSVKTPFQPQHF.

The chain employs TRBV6-5 and TRBJ2-2, with D hard to call. This CDR3 is built from 12 residues. Germline V gives CDR1 MNHEY, CDR2 SVGAGI. V lost 6 bases, J lost 6 bases, and 8 bases lay in between. The CDR3 spells CASRSVPGELFF. As DNA, the CDR3 is TGTGCCAGCAGATCCGTGCCCGGGGAGCTGTTTTTT.

The rearrangement uses TRBV7-2 and TRBJ2-5; D unresolved. CDR3 size: 15 residues. V was trimmed by 1 base and J by 5 bases, leaving 14 bases between them. Germline lookup yields CDR1 SGHTA and CDR2 FQGNSA. CDR3 sequence: CASSLGGQVRETQYF. CDR3 nucleotide sequence: TGTGCCAGCAGCTTAGGAGGTCAAGTCCGGGAGACCCAGTACTTC. The full variable domain, rest sourced from reference TRBV7-2 and TRBJ2-5, is GAGVSQSPSNKVTEKGKDVELRCDPISGHTALYWYRQSLGQGLEFLIYFQGNSAPDKSGLPSDRFSAERTGGSVSTLTIQRTQQEDSAVYLCASSLGGQVRETQYFGPGTRLLVL.